The 22 T cell receptor beta chains listed next were all sequenced from one sample in a study of cytomegalovirus exposure and HLA in healthy donors. The PCR made use of 60 Vbeta and 13 Jbeta primers. Clones were sequenced by immunoSEQ multiplex PCR, and TCRdb holds only the in-frame ones, with some missing. The data contain 200,000 to 250,000 clones, approximately 70% of them singletons. The sample consisted of PBMCs. All receptors come from a woman aged 25 to 39 in good health and CMV-seronegative.

The chain links TRBV4-2 to TRBJ2-1; D possibly corresponds to TRBD1 (5 bases). The germline V gene encodes CDR1 LGHNA and CDR2 YNFKEQ. Deletions cut 0 bases from V and 0 bases from J, with 12 bases between. The CDR3 has 17 amino acids. The CDR3 loop is CASSQERGRSSYNEQFF. The CDR3 DNA sequence: TGTGCCAGCAGCCAAGAAAGGGGCAGGAGCTCCTACAATGAGCAGTTCTTC.

In the case of this clone: The junction departs from the called germline gene at one end, perhaps through a read error. The genes are TRBV5-1 and TRBJ1-1, with D tentatively TRBD1 (5 bases). The germline V gene has CDR1 SGHRS and CDR2 YFSETQ. This CDR3 comprises 15 residues. CDR3 sequence (DNA): TGCGCCAGCAGCTTGATCCCGGGGGAAGTCACTAAAGCTTTCTTT. Translation gives CASSLIPGEVTKAFF.

This clone was found once. The chain links TRBV2 to TRBJ2-1; 11 bases agree with TRBD2. Per germline, CDR1 SNHLY and CDR2 FYNNEI. V shed 6 bases, J shed 7 bases, and the junction held 5 bases outside the gene matches. The CDR3 extends over 14 amino acids. CDR3 sequence: CASREVAGGNEQFF. For the CDR3, the DNA is TGTGCCAGCAGGGAGGTAGCGGGGGGGAATGAGCAGTTCTTC.

The genes are TRBV27 and TRBJ2-2; D is ambiguous. Germline V gene sequence: CDR1 MNHEY, CDR2 SMNVEV (reference sequence). The V and J ends lost 5 bases and 6 bases respectively, with 10 bases between them. The CDR3 has 13 residues. CDR3 residues: CASSPPNAGELFF. The CDR3 nucleotides are TGTGCCAGCAGTCCTCCTAACGCCGGGGAGCTGTTTTTT.

This chain connects TRBV5-6 to TRBJ2-2; 8 bases align to TRBD1. This CDR3 has 17 amino acids. J gave up 6 bases and V 4 bases, and 14 bases lay outside the gene matches. Germline values: CDR1 SGHDT, CDR2 YYEEEE. CDR3 bases: TGTGCCAGCAGCACCCAGGGGGCGCAGCAAATGGCCGGGGAGCTGTTTTTT. It codes for CASSTQGAQQMAGELFF.

Points on this clone: At one end the junction does not follow the germline gene, possibly because of a read error. The chain has TRBV6-6 and TRBJ2-5, with D possibly being TRBD1 (6 bases). Germline values: CDR1 MNHNY, CDR2 SVGAGI (reference sequence). The CDR3 spans 13 residues. Here the CDR3 reads CARGTPSQEAQYF. Written as DNA, the CDR3 is TGTGCCAGGGGGACACCTTCCCAAGAGGCCCAGTACTTC.

CDR3 loop: CASSTDSTGTGELFF. CDR3 bases: TGTGCCAGCAGCACAGACTCGACAGGGACCGGGGAGCTGTTTTTT. V is TRBV7-3 and J is TRBJ2-2, with 7 bases matching TRBD1. J lost 5 bases, V lost 5 bases, and 8 bases had no gene match. This CDR3 comprises 15 residues. Germline CDR1 is SGHTA and CDR2 is FQGTGA.

The V and J genes are TRBV27 and TRBJ2-1, with D tentatively TRBD1 (5 bases). The CDR3 has 15 residues. V shed 7 bases and J shed 0 bases, with 13 bases lying between them. Germline CDR1 reads MNHEY; CDR2 reads SMNVEV (reference sequence). This CDR3 reads CASNQGLSSYNEQFF. DNA of the CDR3: TGTGCCAGCAACCAGGGTCTCAGCTCCTACAATGAGCAGTTCTTC.

The CDR3 DNA reads TGTGCCAGCAGCGTAGGACAGCTTCATGACAATGAGCAGTTCTTC. It codes for CASSVGQLHDNEQFF. V usage is TRBV9 and J usage is TRBJ2-1; D may be TRBD1 (5 bases). This CDR3 is built from 15 residues. Trimming stripped 0 bases from V and 5 bases from J, with 12 bases between. Germline V gene data show CDR1 as SGDLS and CDR2 as YYNGEE.

This clone was seen only a few times. V is TRBV19 and J is TRBJ2-7; TRBD2 matches 8 bases. With V trimmed by 3 bases and J by 5 bases, 6 bases remained unmatched. The CDR3 loop spans 14 amino acids. Germline lookup yields CDR1 LNHDA and CDR2 SQIVND (reference sequence). The CDR3 here is CASSIGAGGNEQYF. The CDR3 bases are TGTGCCAGTAGTATTGGGGCGGGAGGAAACGAGCAGTACTTC. Complete variable domain (other parts from reference TRBV19 and TRBJ2-7): DGGITQSPKYLFRKEGQNVTLSCEQNLNHDAMYWYRQDPGQGLRLIYYSQIVNDFQKGDIAEGYSVSREKKESFPLTVTSAQKNPTAFYLCASSIGAGGNEQYFGPGTRLTVT.

The V gene is TRBV6-1, the J gene TRBJ1-4; D might be TRBD1 (5 bases). This CDR3 contains 15 residues. Germline CDR1 MNHNS, CDR2 SASEGT. Trimming removed 3 bases from V and 7 bases from J, with 15 bases in between. In nucleotides, the CDR3 is TGTGCCAGCAGTGACAGGGCTAAGATAAGTGAAAAACTGTTTTTT. It yields the protein CASSDRAKISEKLFF.

The chain recombines TRBV6-4 with TRBJ2-3, with 7 bases lining up with TRBD1. CDR3 length: 14 amino acids. V was clipped by 2 bases and J by 2 bases; unmatched bases: 1. Germline-derived CDR1 and CDR2 are MRHNA and SNTAGT. The chain's CDR3 is CASSDGTDTDTQYF. As DNA, the CDR3 is TGTGCCAGCAGTGACGGGACAGACACAGATACGCAGTATTTT.

The genes are TRBV6-5 and TRBJ2-2, with D maybe TRBD2 (7 bases). Germline loops: CDR1 MNHEY, CDR2 SVGAGI. The ends were cut back, 5 bases at V and 5 bases at J, with 12 bases in the middle. The CDR3 is 14 amino acids. The CDR3 loop is CASSRGGGTGELFF. Written as DNA, the CDR3 is TGTGCCAGCAGTAGGGGGGGTGGGACCGGGGAGCTGTTTTTT.

A remark on this clone: Within the sample, other DNA sequences also encode this same CDR3. V gene TRBV5-3 combines with J gene TRBJ1-1; D is perhaps TRBD1 (6 bases). TRBV5-3 is treated as an ORF (open reading frame) with a function not yet certain. The ends were cut back, 4 bases at V and 3 bases at J, with 22 bases in the middle. The CDR3 covers 17 residues. The CDR3 is CARSGGGGPPPDTEAFF. CDR3 coding DNA: TGTGCCAGAAGCGGAGGGGGGGGCCCCCCCCCGGACACTGAAGCTTTCTTT.

The V gene is TRBV5-6, the J gene TRBJ1-4; TRBD1 might be the D (5 bases). The CDR3 has 15 amino acids. CDR1 is SGHDT, CDR2 YYEEEE, per germline. The germline V and J ends were trimmed by 0 bases and 7 bases, with 13 bases remaining between them. Written as DNA, the CDR3 is TGTGCCAGCAGCTTGGGGCGGGACGGTACTGAAAAACTGTTTTTT. The encoded protein is CASSLGRDGTEKLFF.

V is TRBV11-2 and J is TRBJ1-1; D might be TRBD1 (6 bases). Germline CDR1 is SGHAT and CDR2 is FQNNGV. V was cut by 0 bases and J by 8 bases, with 13 bases left in between. The CDR3 spans 14 residues. CDR3 coding DNA: TGTGCCAGCAGCTTAGATCCAGGACAGATGGAAGCTTTCTTT. This encodes CASSLDPGQMEAFF.

This clone has a single count. The rearrangement links TRBV18 to TRBJ2-1; 12 positions match TRBD2. CDR3 size: 19 residues. The trim removed 2 bases at V and 12 bases at J, leaving 20 bases unmatched. Germline CDR1 and CDR2: KGHSH and LQKENI. The CDR3 sequence is CASSPGPSGRAGRGEGQFF. The DNA of the CDR3 is TGTGCCAGCTCACCAGGACCTAGCGGGAGGGCCGGCAGAGGCGAGGGGCAGTTCTTC.

The genes are TRBV14 and TRBJ2-4, with D possibly matching TRBD1 (6 bases). V was cut by 1 base and J by 3 bases, with 19 bases left in between. Germline CDR1 SGHDN, CDR2 FVKESK. The CDR3 contains 18 residues. CDR3 loop: CASSQGTALFLGKNIQYF. As DNA, the CDR3 is TGTGCCAGCAGCCAAGGGACAGCACTTTTTTTGGGCAAAAACATTCAGTACTTC.

The chain has TRBV19 and TRBJ1-4; D is unclear. V was trimmed by 7 bases and J by 0 bases, leaving 12 bases between them. The CDR3 loop spans 15 amino acids. Germline V lookup: CDR1 LNHDA, CDR2 SQIVND (reference sequence). CDR3 protein: CASIPNYATNEKLFF. The CDR3 DNA sequence: TGTGCCAGTATACCTAATTATGCAACTAATGAAAAACTGTTTTTT.

The rearrangement links TRBV6-4 to TRBJ1-1; TRBD1 is a possible D gene (5 bases). CDR1 is MRHNA, CDR2 SNTAGT, per germline. The CDR3 has 13 amino acids. The CDR3: CPIPLNGGTEAFF. In DNA form, the CDR3 reads TGTCCCATACCCCTAAACGGGGGAACTGAAGCTTTCTTT.

The chain employs TRBV6-5 and TRBJ1-1; D is unresolved. V lost 2 bases to trimming and J lost 2 bases, with 15 bases between them. In germline, CDR1 is MNHEY, CDR2 SVGAGI. The CDR3 has 16 residues. CDR3 sequence (DNA): TGTGCCAGCAGTTACGGAGTAAGTGGCACTAACACTGAAGCTTTCTTT. Encoded protein: CASSYGVSGTNTEAFF.

The rearrangement links TRBV19 to TRBJ2-1; 9 bases map to TRBD2. V shed 8 bases and J 8 bases; nucleotides not matched to a gene: 16. Germline V gene data show CDR1 as LNHDA and CDR2 as SQIVND (reference sequence). The CDR3 contains 16 residues. The CDR3 loop is CASVRGVAGGRDEQFF. For the CDR3, the DNA is TGTGCCAGTGTCAGAGGGGTGGCGGGAGGGCGAGATGAGCAGTTCTTC.